A selection of T cell receptor beta chains follows, all from one sample in a study of blood T cells in healthy people across ages. TCRdb redid the calling of the 5' RACE reads with MiXCR, one entry per CDR3 protein. The sample has about 970,000 distinct CDR3 sequences; 45% to 60% are singletons. Input material: blood. The receptor source for this set is a woman aged 60-75 years in good health. Each CDR3 is given with its conserved first and last residue.

v_gene: TRBV7-2
j_gene: TRBJ2-3
CDR3aa: CASSIGSAGGPDTQYF

v_gene: TRBV4-1
j_gene: TRBJ2-3
CDR3aa: CASSQGRTENIDTQYF

v_gene: TRBV11-2
j_gene: TRBJ2-7
CDR3aa: CASRQFIGPENEQYF

v_gene: TRBV6-2/TRBV6-3
j_gene: NA
CDR3aa: CASRPGTDTYEQYF

v_gene: TRBV10-3
j_gene: TRBJ2-3
CDR3aa: CAISGQETDTQYF

v_gene: TRBV29-1
j_gene: TRBJ1-2
CDR3aa: CSGMVGYGYTF

v_gene: TRBV20-1
j_gene: TRBJ2-5
CDR3aa: CSAKGPSSGEETQYF

v_gene: TRBV2
j_gene: TRBJ2-1
CDR3aa: CASSHANEQFF

v_gene: TRBV28
j_gene: NA
CDR3aa: CASSFVASYEQYF

v_gene: TRBV12-3/TRBV12-4
j_gene: NA
CDR3aa: CASSSPRGVGGIQYF

v_gene: TRBV9
j_gene: TRBJ2-5
CDR3aa: CASSPQTGTQETQYF

v_gene: TRBV5-1
j_gene: TRBJ2-1
CDR3aa: CASSWVAGVNNEQFF

v_gene: TRBV20-1
j_gene: TRBJ2-1
CDR3aa: CSASLRGFYNEQFF

v_gene: TRBV2
j_gene: TRBJ1-4
CDR3aa: CASRREVAATNEKLFF

v_gene: TRBV28
j_gene: TRBJ2-1
CDR3aa: CASRPRDRTYNEQFF

v_gene: TRBV29-1
j_gene: TRBJ2-3
CDR3aa: CSGDGTDTQYF

v_gene: TRBV29-1
j_gene: NA
CDR3aa: CSVQAAQETQFF

v_gene: TRBV28
j_gene: NA
CDR3aa: CASSFPGDYEQYF

v_gene: TRBV7-2
j_gene: TRBJ2-5
CDR3aa: CASSLVGREGTQYF

v_gene: TRBV25-1
j_gene: TRBJ1-2
CDR3aa: CASTLGAGYTF

v_gene: TRBV12-3/TRBV12-4
j_gene: TRBJ2-7
CDR3aa: CASSPTADLSGSSYEQYF

v_gene: TRBV28
j_gene: TRBJ2-7
CDR3aa: CASSLWGQGGYEQYF

v_gene: TRBV11-2
j_gene: TRBJ2-1
CDR3aa: CASSLDNYGSPFF

v_gene: TRBV20-1
j_gene: TRBJ1-2
CDR3aa: CSARGLNGQANYGYTF

v_gene: TRBV10-3
j_gene: TRBJ2-7
CDR3aa: CAMGQGAYEQYF